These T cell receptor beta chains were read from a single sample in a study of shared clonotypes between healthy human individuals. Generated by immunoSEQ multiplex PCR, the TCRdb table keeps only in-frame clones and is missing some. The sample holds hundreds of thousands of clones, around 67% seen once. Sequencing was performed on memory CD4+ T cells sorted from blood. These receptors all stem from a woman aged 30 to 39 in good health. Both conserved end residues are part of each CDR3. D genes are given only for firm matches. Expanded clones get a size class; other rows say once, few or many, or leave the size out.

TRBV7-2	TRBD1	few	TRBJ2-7	CASSPSGQGVYEQYF	TGTGCCAGCAGCCCGTCCGGACAGGGAGTCTACGAGCAGTACTTC
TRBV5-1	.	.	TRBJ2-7	CASSPWASVSEQYF	TGCGCCAGCAGTCCATGGGCTAGCGTGAGCGAGCAGTACTTC
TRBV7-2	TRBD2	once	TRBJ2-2	CASSSGLAGVSTGELFF	TGTGCCAGCAGCTCGGGACTAGCGGGAGTTTCTACCGGGGAGCTGTTTTTT
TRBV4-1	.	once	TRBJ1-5	CASSQDADLGSNQPQHF	TGCGCCAGCAGCCAAGATGCGGATTTGGGTAGCAATCAGCCCCAGCATTTT
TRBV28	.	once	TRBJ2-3	CASTLSGLGTDTQYF	TGTGCCAGCACACTAAGCGGGCTGGGCACAGATACGCAGTATTTT
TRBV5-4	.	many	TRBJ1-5	CASSLDPSQPQHF	TGTGCCAGCAGCTTGGATCCCAGTCAGCCCCAGCATTTT
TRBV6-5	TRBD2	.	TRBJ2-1	CASSHLSGRGGEQFF	TGTGCCAGCAGCCACCTTAGCGGGAGGGGAGGTGAGCAGTTCTTC
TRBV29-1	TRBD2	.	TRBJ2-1	CSVGTSGGKNEQFF	TGCAGCGTGGGGACTAGCGGGGGAAAAAATGAGCAGTTCTTC
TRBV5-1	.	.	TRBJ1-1	CASSAGHENTEAFF	TGCGCCAGCAGCGCGGGACACGAGAACACTGAAGCTTTCTTT
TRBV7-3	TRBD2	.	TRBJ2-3	CASSPYLRGDTQYF	TGTGCCAGCAGCCCTTATTTGCGGGGGGATACGCAGTATTTT
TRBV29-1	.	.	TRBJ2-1	CSVRTGGEQFF	TGCAGCGTTCGAACAGGAGGTGAGCAGTTCTTC
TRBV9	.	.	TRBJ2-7	CASSPQYEQYF	TGTGCCAGCAGCCCTCAGTACGAGCAGTACTTC
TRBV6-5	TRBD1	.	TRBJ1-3	CASRRQGFGNTIYF	TGTGCCAGCAGGAGACAGGGTTTTGGAAACACCATATATTTT
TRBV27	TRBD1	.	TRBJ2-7	CASSLEGRTTGTDRTYEQYF	TGTGCCAGCAGTTTAGAGGGACGAACGACAGGGACGGATCGTACCTACGAGCAGTACTTC
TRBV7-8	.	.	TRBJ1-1	CASRRGMNTEAFF	TGTGCCAGCAGGCGTGGGATGAACACTGAAGCTTTCTTT
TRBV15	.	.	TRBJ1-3	CATSRDTGISGNTIYF	TGTGCCACCAGCAGAGATACCGGGATTTCTGGAAACACCATATATTTT
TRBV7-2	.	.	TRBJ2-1	CASSPRIGEQFF	TGTGCCAGCAGCCCCCGTATTGGCGAGCAGTTCTTC
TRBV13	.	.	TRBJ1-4	CASSVRNNEKLFF	TGTGCCAGCAGCGTAAGAAACAATGAAAAACTGTTTTTT
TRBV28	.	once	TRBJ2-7	CASSFTGRYEQYF	TGTGCCAGCAGTTTTACAGGGCGGTACGAGCAGTACTTC
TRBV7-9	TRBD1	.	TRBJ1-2	CASSWTGINYGYTF	TGTGCCAGCAGCTGGACAGGGATCAACTATGGCTACACCTTC
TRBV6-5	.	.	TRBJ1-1	CASSYSGTGSTEAFF	TGTGCCAGCAGTTACTCAGGGACTGGGAGCACTGAAGCTTTCTTT
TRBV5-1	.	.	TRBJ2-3	CASSLGTVTDTQYF	TGCGCCAGCAGCTTGGGCACAGTCACAGATACGCAGTATTTT
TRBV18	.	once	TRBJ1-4	CASSAGLDEKLFF	TGTGCCAGCTCGGCGGGATTGGATGAAAAACTGTTTTTT
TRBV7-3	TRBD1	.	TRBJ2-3	CASSQQGADTQYF	TGTGCCAGCAGTCAACAGGGGGCAGATACGCAGTATTTT
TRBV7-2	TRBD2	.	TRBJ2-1	CASSLEVLAGYNEQFF	TGTGCCAGCAGCTTAGAGGTGCTAGCGGGTTACAATGAGCAGTTCTTC
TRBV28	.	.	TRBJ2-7	CASSLRVGEQYF	TGTGCCAGCAGTTTACGGGTCGGCGAGCAGTACTTC
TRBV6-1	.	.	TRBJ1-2	CASSLGQPSNYGYTF	TGTGCCAGCAGCTTGGGACAACCGTCTAACTATGGCTACACCTTC
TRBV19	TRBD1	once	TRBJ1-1	CASSPTDRTGPPEAFF	TGTGCCAGTAGTCCAACCGATAGGACAGGTCCCCCTGAAGCTTTCTTT